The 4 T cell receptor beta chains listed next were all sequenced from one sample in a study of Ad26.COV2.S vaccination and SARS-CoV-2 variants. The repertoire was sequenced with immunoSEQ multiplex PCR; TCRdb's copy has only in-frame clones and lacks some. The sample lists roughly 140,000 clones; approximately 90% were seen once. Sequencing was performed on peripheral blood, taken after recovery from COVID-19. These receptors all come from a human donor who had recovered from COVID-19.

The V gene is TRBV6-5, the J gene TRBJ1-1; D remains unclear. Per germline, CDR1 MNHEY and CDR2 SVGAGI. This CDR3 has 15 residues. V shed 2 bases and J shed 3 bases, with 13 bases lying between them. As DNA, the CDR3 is TGTGCCAGCAGTTACACGCGGCGGGGTCACACTGAAGCTTTCTTT. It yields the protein CASSYTRRGHTEAFF.

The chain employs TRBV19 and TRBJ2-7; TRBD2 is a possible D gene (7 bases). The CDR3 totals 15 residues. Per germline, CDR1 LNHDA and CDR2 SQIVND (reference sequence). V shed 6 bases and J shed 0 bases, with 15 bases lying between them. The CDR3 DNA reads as TGTGCCAGTAGGGCGGGAGACAGGAGCTCCTACGAGCAGTACTTC. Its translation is CASRAGDRSSYEQYF.

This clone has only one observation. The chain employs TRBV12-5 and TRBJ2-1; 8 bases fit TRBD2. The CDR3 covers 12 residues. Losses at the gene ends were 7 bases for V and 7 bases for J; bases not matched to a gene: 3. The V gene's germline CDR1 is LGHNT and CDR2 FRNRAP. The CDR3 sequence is CASAGGPNEQFF. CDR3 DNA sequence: TGTGCTAGTGCGGGGGGGCCAAATGAGCAGTTCTTC.

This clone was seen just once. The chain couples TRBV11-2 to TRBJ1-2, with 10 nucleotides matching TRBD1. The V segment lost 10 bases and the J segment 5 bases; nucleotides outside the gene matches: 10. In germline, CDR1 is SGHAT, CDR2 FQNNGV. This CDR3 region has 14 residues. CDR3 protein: CAIRDRGEGYGYTF. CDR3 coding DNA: TGTGCCATCCGGGACAGGGGAGAGGGGTATGGCTACACCTTC.